The clone carrying this TCR beta chain was recorded a few times. The sample comes from a study of T-cell memory formation after mild COVID-19. 5'RACE with constant-segment primers yielded barcoded, UMI-tagged TCR alpha and TCR beta cDNA libraries. Each CDR3 protein gets one entry after TCRdb re-called the 5' RACE reads with MiXCR. The sample holds about 320,000 distinct CDR3 sequences, roughly an eighth seen once. The V end was cut by 7 bases, the J end by 11 bases, with 21 bases between. The CDR3 consists of 14 residues. Germline V gene data show CDR1 as SNHLY and CDR2 as FYNNEI. Input material: PBMCs or a T cell subset sorted from them (not recorded which). The chain uses TRBV2 and TRBJ1-5; perhaps TRBD1 as D (5 bases). This clonotype was sampled from a man aged 18 to 30 who had mild COVID-19 (a few samples of this study predate the infection). Cell type and time point are not known. CDR3 in amino acids: CASTGRAGLAAQHF. The CDR3 DNA reads TGTGCCAGCACGGGAAGGGCAGGGCTGGCAGCCCAGCATTTT.